The next 3 T cell receptor beta chains were all read from a single sample in a study of CD8 T cells in ankylosing spondylitis. Overall study findings and caveats: A TCR beta motif made of eight highly homologous variants seemed typical of ankylosing spondylitis blood.

TCRdb re-called the 5' RACE reads through MiXCR, storing one row per CDR3 protein. The table lists about 540,000 distinct CDR3 sequences, about 12% of them singletons. These TCRs' antigens remain unknown. The source material was blood, either unsorted or a sorted T cell fraction (not recorded which). These TCRs come from a male donor with ankylosing spondylitis.

This clonotype showed up just a few times. This chain links TRBV20-1 with TRBJ2-7; 10 bases are shared with TRBD2. CDR1 DFQATT and CDR2 SNEGSKA come from the germline V gene (reference sequence). This CDR3 comprises 15 residues. With V trimmed by 3 bases and J by 2 bases, 7 bases remained unmatched. CDR3 sequence reads: CSARKGLAVTYEQYF. DNA for the CDR3: TGCAGTGCTAGGAAAGGACTAGCGGTAACCTACGAGCAGTACTTC.

The chain links TRBV20-1 to TRBJ2-2; 11 bases fit TRBD2. This CDR3 comprises 15 residues. Germline V gene sequence: CDR1 DFQATT, CDR2 SNEGSKA (reference sequence). With 4 bases clipped from V and 8 bases from J, the junction kept 9 bases outside the gene matches. In DNA, the CDR3 is TGCAGTGCTATTCGTAGCGGGAGGGCCAGGGGGGAGCTGTTTTTT. Its translation is CSAIRSGRARGELFF.

This clonotype was recorded at least ten times. The gene calls are TRBV7-2 and TRBJ1-2, with D maybe TRBD1 (6 bases). The germline CDR1 and CDR2 sequences are SGHTA and FQGNSA. Trimming removed 5 bases from V and 3 bases from J, with 10 bases in between. The CDR3 loop spans 13 amino acids. This chain's CDR3 is CASSLRTDYGYTF. The CDR3 DNA follows: TGTGCCAGCAGCCTAAGGACAGACTATGGCTACACCTTC.